The subject of this entry is one T cell receptor beta chain. TCRdb keeps only in-frame clones here, not all; method: immunoSEQ multiplex PCR. Counted here are 50,000 or so clones, around 93% occurring once; the ten biggest clones make up around 0.5%. The entry originates in a study of T cell changes during pregnancy in multiple sclerosis. The length of the CDR3 is 14 residues. Looked up from germline, CDR1 is SGHRS and CDR2 is YFSETQ. Trimming pared 4 bases from V and 1 base from J, leaving 8 bases between. J is TRBJ2-2 and V is TRBV5-1, with D tentatively TRBD1 (6 bases). This receptor was obtained from a female donor with multiple sclerosis, enrolled in a pregnancy study. Sequences were derived from CD4+ T cells from peripheral blood mononuclear cells, sampled after pregnancy. Written as DNA, the CDR3 is TGCGCCAGCAGCCGGACAGAGAACACCGGGGAGCTGTTTTTT. Its protein product is CASSRTENTGELFF. The whole variable domain, remainder taken from reference TRBV5-1 and TRBJ2-2, is KAGVTQTPRYLIKTRGQQVTLSCSPISGHRSVSWYQQTPGQGLQFLFEYFSETQRNKGNFPGRFSGRQFSNSRSEMNVSTLELGDSALYLCASSRTENTGELFFGEGSRLTVL.